One and the same sample provided the 5 T cell receptor beta chains below, sequenced in a study of beta chain features in type 1 diabetes. Expressed TCRB transcripts were sequenced because the entire RNA isolate underwent reverse transcription. Sequencing used immunoSEQ multiplex PCR; TCRdb keeps in-frame clones, though not all of them. The data show about 160,000 clones, 7.5% to 10% seen once. The sequencing sample was made of central memory CD4+ T cells from blood. These receptors were taken from a woman between 18 and 29 years old in good health.

This rearrangement joins TRBV18 to TRBJ2-1; D gene uncertain. CDR1 and CDR2 (germline): KGHSH, LQKENI. V lost 6 bases and J 0 bases, leaving 6 bases between the germline ends. The CDR3 contains 13 residues. This CDR3 is CASSRSSYNEQFF. CDR3 nucleotides: TGTGCCAGCTCGAGGAGCTCCTACAATGAGCAGTTCTTC.

This clone was found a few times. J is TRBJ1-2 and V is TRBV5-1, with 7 positions matching TRBD1. Germline V gene lookup returns CDR1 SGHRS and CDR2 YFSETQ. The V segment lost 3 bases and the J segment 6 bases; nucleotides outside the gene matches: 11. The CDR3 sequence is 15 residues long. In DNA form, the CDR3 reads TGCGCCAGCAGCTGGGTGACAGGGTACGGGGATGGCTACACCTTC. Residues: CASSWVTGYGDGYTF.

The chain employs TRBV7-3 and TRBJ1-2, with 11 nucleotides matching TRBD1. Germline V gene sequence: CDR1 SGHTA, CDR2 FQGTGA. This CDR3 is 14 amino acids long. V was clipped by 5 bases and J by 8 bases; unmatched bases: 7. CDR3 DNA: TGTGCCAGCAGCCCCTCCGGGACAGGGGGGGGCTACACCTTC. Its translation is CASSPSGTGGGYTF. The full variable domain, its missing parts supplied by reference TRBV7-3 and TRBJ1-2, is GAGVSQTPSNKVTEKGKYVELRCDPISGHTALYWYRQSLGQGPEFLIYFQGTGAADDSGLPNDRFFAVRPEGSVSTLKIQRTERGDSAVYLCASSPSGTGGGYTFGSGTRLTVV.

The rearrangement joins TRBV7-9 to TRBJ1-1; TRBD1 might be the D (6 bases). There are 15 residues in the CDR3. Trimming pared 0 bases from V and 5 bases from J, leaving 13 bases between. From germline, CDR1 is SEHNR and CDR2 FQNEAQ (reference sequence). The chain's CDR3 is CASSLAHGGPTEAFF. CDR3 nucleotides: TGTGCCAGCAGCTTAGCCCACGGGGGGCCTACTGAAGCTTTCTTT.

This clone appeared a few times. At one of its ends the junction is not consistent with the germline gene, which may arise from a read error. The chain couples TRBV5-4 to TRBJ2-7, with 8 bases aligning to TRBD1. Germline lookup yields CDR1 SGHNT and CDR2 YYREEE (reference sequence). This CDR3 spans 12 amino acids. In DNA, the CDR3 is TGTGCCAGCAGCAGAAACAGGGGGAATCTCGACTTC. Protein sequence: CASSRNRGNLDF.